One and the same sample provided the 24 T cell receptor beta chains below, sequenced in a study of T-cell reconstitution after alpha-beta-depleted transplantation in children. Construction of the TCRbeta library involved unique molecular identifiers. TCRdb reprocessed the PCR reads via MiXCR and lists one record per CDR3 protein. The repertoire has 350,000 to 450,000 distinct CDR3 sequences, over 20% of them found once; the top ten carry around 4%. The sequenced sample was PBMCs from the stem cell graft donor, obtained from the stem cell graft. The receptors derive from a human donor who donated a stem cell graft to a child with acute myeloid leukemia.

V is TRBV11-3 and J is TRBJ2-1; the D is unclear. The CDR3 contains 12 residues. CDR1 SGHNT and CDR2 YENEEA come from the germline V gene. V was trimmed by 0 bases and J by 10 bases, leaving 7 bases between them. CDR3 DNA sequence: TGTGCCAGCAGCTTAGAAGCAAGCGAGCAGTTCTTC. It codes for CASSLEASEQFF. The complete variable domain, with remaining parts taken from reference TRBV11-3 and TRBJ2-1, reads EAGVVQSPRYKIIEKKQPVAFWCNPISGHNTLYWYLQNLGQGPELLIRYENEEAVDDSQLPKDRFSAERLKGVDSTLKIQPAELGDSAVYLCASSLEASEQFFGPGTRLTVL.

The table lists this clonotype with many counts. The CDR3 nucleotides read TGCAGCGTTGGGTTGGACAGGTCTTTGGATGAGCAGTTCTTC. Translating it yields CSVGLDRSLDEQFF. The genes are TRBV29-1 and TRBJ2-1; 7 bases map to TRBD1. CDR3 length: 14 residues. CDR1 is SQVTM and CDR2 is ANQGSEA in the germline V gene. V was pared by 4 bases and J by 8 bases, with 11 bases of the junction left unmatched.

This clonotype came up a few times. The gene calls are TRBV20-1 and TRBJ2-1, with D tentatively TRBD2 (6 bases). V was trimmed by 3 bases and J by 10 bases, leaving 22 bases between them. Looked up from germline, CDR1 is DFQATT and CDR2 is SNEGSKA (reference sequence). The CDR3 is 15 residues long. DNA for the CDR3: TGCAGTGCTAGGTCCCGGGAGTCTATCCGGGGCGAGCAGTTCTTC. This encodes CSARSRESIRGEQFF.

This clonotype has just one count. This chain uses TRBV12-3 or TRBV12-4 with TRBJ2-5, with a tentative D call TRBD1 (5 bases). The CDR3 has 15 residues. V shed 1 base and J shed 7 bases, with 16 bases lying between them. The CDR3: CASSLGADIGRTQYF. The DNA of the CDR3 is TGTGCCAGCAGTTTAGGTGCGGACATAGGGCGGACCCAGTACTTC.

The chain uses TRBV6-1 and TRBJ2-1, with 8 bases lining up with TRBD2. The CDR3 consists of 15 residues. The ends lost 6 bases at V and 3 bases at J; junction bases unmatched: 7. Germline lookup yields CDR1 MNHNS and CDR2 SASEGT. The CDR3 nucleotides are TGTGCCAGCAGCCACGGGGGGGGCAGCTACAATGAGCAGTTCTTC. Translated: CASSHGGGSYNEQFF.

V and J are TRBV20-1 and TRBJ2-1, with 9 bases matching TRBD2. The V gene's germline CDR1 is DFQATT and CDR2 SNEGSKA (reference sequence). Trimming at V came to 0 bases and at J to 0 bases, leaving 9 bases not matched to a gene. CDR3 length equals 18 residues. The CDR3 region is CSARDDGGRDRSYNEQFF. In nucleotides, the CDR3 is TGCAGTGCTAGAGACGATGGCGGGAGGGACCGCTCCTACAATGAGCAGTTCTTC.

The chain links TRBV27 to TRBJ1-1; perhaps TRBD1 as D (6 bases). V was clipped by 10 bases and J by 6 bases, with 15 bases between them. The CDR3 contains 12 residues. Germline V gene sequence: CDR1 MNHEY, CDR2 SMNVEV (reference sequence). CDR3 region: CATKGVRAEAFF. The CDR3, as DNA: TGTGCCACCAAGGGGGTTAGAGCTGAAGCTTTCTTT.

This clonotype was counted only a few times. This chain's CDR3 is CSASWTSLGLAGYRSYNEQFF. The CDR3 nucleotides are TGCAGTGCTAGTTGGACATCTTTGGGACTAGCGGGCTATCGCTCCTACAATGAGCAGTTCTTC. The chain couples TRBV20-1 to TRBJ2-1; 12 nucleotides align to TRBD2. The CDR3 runs to 21 residues. Trimming took 3 bases from V and 0 from J; bases not matched to a gene: 18. Germline CDR1 DFQATT, CDR2 SNEGSKA (reference sequence).

The rearrangement joins TRBV20-1 to TRBJ2-3; TRBD2 matches 10 bases. J gave up 4 bases and V 6 bases, and 4 bases lay outside the gene matches. CDR1 and CDR2 (germline): DFQATT, SNEGSKA (reference sequence). This CDR3 contains 13 residues. In nucleotides, the CDR3 is TGCAGTGCGCGTACTAGCGGGGCAGATACGCAGTATTTT. Translated: CSARTSGADTQYF.

V is TRBV20-1 and J is TRBJ2-2; the D gene is possibly TRBD1 (6 bases). The V gene lost 4 bases and the J gene lost 4 bases, with 13 bases spanning the gap. Germline CDR1 reads DFQATT; CDR2 reads SNEGSKA (reference sequence). The CDR3 runs to 14 residues. CDR3 sequence (DNA): TGCAGTGCTAAGAGGACACAGGGCACCGGGGAGCTGTTTTTT. Amino acids: CSAKRTQGTGELFF.

This clonotype showed up many times. J is TRBJ2-5 and V is TRBV6-5; 10 nucleotides align to TRBD2. Germline trimming cut 2 bases from V and 7 bases from J; bases unmatched to any gene: 10. The CDR3 runs to 16 residues. Germline V gene data show CDR1 as MNHEY and CDR2 as SVGAGI. CDR3 nucleotides: TGTGCCAGCAGTTACGTCCAGCGGGAGGGCGTCGTGACCCAGTACTTC. Translated: CASSYVQREGVVTQYF.

Many counts were recorded for this clonotype. This chain connects TRBV4-3 to TRBJ2-1; D gene uncertain. CDR1 and CDR2 (germline): LGHNA, YSLEER. V was clipped by 0 bases and J by 15 bases, with 15 bases between them. The CDR3 is 13 amino acids. The DNA for the CDR3 is TGCGCCAGCAGCCAAGATGGGATGGCTAGTCGGTTCTTC. Its protein is CASSQDGMASRFF.

The chain combines TRBV29-1 with TRBJ2-1; the D gene is possibly TRBD1 (6 bases). CDR1 is SQVTM and CDR2 is ANQGSEA in the germline V gene. The CDR3 consists of 18 residues. The V end was cut by 1 base, the J end by 2 bases, with 21 bases between. The CDR3 sequence is CSVEGVPGDLRAYNEQFF. The CDR3 region has the DNA TGCAGCGTTGAAGGGGTCCCAGGGGACCTCCGCGCCTACAATGAGCAGTTCTTC.

This clonotype was counted a few times. The chain employs TRBV11-2 and TRBJ2-7, with TRBD2 matching over 10 bases. The germline CDR1 and CDR2 sequences are SGHAT and FQNNGV. This CDR3 has 17 amino acids. The V segment lost 0 bases and the J segment 2 bases; nucleotides outside the gene matches: 7. The CDR3 here is CASSLDLLAGTTYEQYF. The CDR3 DNA follows: TGTGCCAGCAGCTTAGACCTACTAGCGGGAACCACCTACGAGCAGTACTTC.

This clonotype was counted a few times. The J gene is TRBJ2-4, the V gene TRBV9; TRBD2 might be the D (6 bases). V dropped 0 bases and J dropped 7 bases, with 23 bases sitting between them. The germline gives CDR1 SGDLS, CDR2 YYNGEE. This CDR3 is built from 18 residues. CDR3 coding DNA: TGTGCCAGCAGCGTAGGGCGGGAAAGGGGTCGCACAAGGAACATTCAGTACTTC. The encoded protein is CASSVGRERGRTRNIQYF.

The J gene is TRBJ2-1, the V gene TRBV24-1, with D possibly TRBD1 on 5 matching bases. Germline assignment: CDR1 KGHDR and CDR2 SFDVKD. This CDR3 has 16 amino acids. Trimming shortened V by 4 bases and J by 0 bases, and 12 bases separated the two germline ends. The CDR3 nucleotides are TGTGCCACCAGTGACACACAGGAGCCCTCCTACAATGAGCAGTTCTTC. Residues: CATSDTQEPSYNEQFF.

This clonotype was seen a handful of times. V is TRBV4-1 and J is TRBJ1-1; D is ambiguous. Trimming left V 2 bases short and J 6 bases short, with 13 bases between. The CDR3 covers 14 residues. Germline assignment: CDR1 MGHRA and CDR2 YSYEKL. The CDR3 DNA is TGCGCCAGCAGCCAACTTAAGGGTAGGGCTGAAGCTTTCTTT. Amino acids: CASSQLKGRAEAFF.

Points on this clonotype: At one boundary the junction diverges from the germline segment, which might be a read error. The chain employs TRBV7-9 and TRBJ1-1; tentatively, D is TRBD1 (6 bases). The CDR3 contains 13 residues. CDR1 and CDR2 from the germline V gene are SEHNR and FQNEAQ (reference sequence). CDR3 coding DNA: TGTGCCAGCAGTTTAGGGGGGCGATCGGAAGCTTTCTTT. Translating it yields CASSLGGRSEAFF.

The CDR3 loop reads CASARGPGAEQFF. The CDR3 DNA reads TGCGCCAGCGCCCGGGGACCTGGGGCAGAGCAGTTCTTC. This chain joins TRBV10-1 and TRBJ2-1; D could derive from TRBD1 or TRBD2 (5 bases each). V lost 8 bases, J lost 10 bases, and 18 bases lay in between. The V gene's germline CDR1 is WNHNN and CDR2 SYGVQD (reference sequence). The CDR3 is made up of 13 amino acids.

V and J are TRBV7-3 and TRBJ2-3, with a weak D call TRBD1 (7 bases). The ends were cut back, 1 base at V and 1 base at J, with 18 bases in the middle. The germline V gene encodes CDR1 SGHTA and CDR2 FQGTGA. The CDR3 sequence is 18 residues long. CDR3 DNA sequence: TGTGCCAGCAGCTTAAAGCCCGGTGGAGGGGGCGGCACAGATACGCAGTATTTT. It translates to CASSLKPGGGGGTDTQYF.

The chain combines TRBV11-2 with TRBJ2-5; D ambiguous. Trimming removed 5 bases at V and 4 bases at J, with 11 bases between. The CDR3 consists of 13 residues. Germline loops: CDR1 SGHAT, CDR2 FQNNGV. CDR3 residues: CASSPWTGETQYF. The CDR3 DNA reads TGTGCCAGCAGCCCCTGGACCGGAGAGACCCAGTACTTC.

The chain links TRBV12-3 or TRBV12-4 to TRBJ2-5, with 7 positions matching TRBD2. Losses at the gene ends were 3 bases for V and 10 bases for J; bases not matched to a gene: 8. This CDR3 comprises 13 residues. CDR3 bases: TGTGCCAGCAGTTTGCCGGGGGGAGAGTACCAGTACTTC. As protein: CASSLPGGEYQYF.

The gene calls are TRBV12-3 or TRBV12-4 and TRBJ1-4, with TRBD1 matching 10 bases. The CDR3 totals 15 residues. With V trimmed by 9 bases and J by 5 bases, 9 bases remained unmatched. The CDR3 region has the DNA TGTGCCAGTTCCCGGGACAGGGGACGGAATGAAAAACTGTTTTTT. As protein: CASSRDRGRNEKLFF.

This clonotype was observed many times. The chain uses TRBV20-1 and TRBJ2-3; no reliable D call. The CDR3 loop spans 11 amino acids. Trimming took 6 bases from V and 2 from J, leaving 6 bases between them. Germline V gives CDR1 DFQATT, CDR2 SNEGSKA (reference sequence). The CDR3 region is CSAVTTDTQYF. The CDR3 DNA reads as TGCAGTGCGGTTACCACAGATACGCAGTATTTT.